A single sample gave rise to the 9 T cell receptor beta chains below, sequenced in a study of T-cell reconstitution after alpha-beta-depleted transplantation in children. Unique molecular identifiers were built into the TCRbeta library. TCRdb reanalysed the PCR reads using MiXCR and keeps one entry per CDR3 protein. In the table there are about 240,000 distinct CDR3 sequences, around 12% of which are singletons. The specimen was PBMCs from the stem cell graft donor, collected from the stem cell graft. Receptors originate from a human donor who donated a stem cell graft to a child with acute lymphoblastic leukemia.

The chain has TRBV28 and TRBJ1-6; D call uncertain. The V end lost 2 bases, the J end lost 11 bases, and 7 bases lay between the germline ends. Germline V lookup: CDR1 MDHEN, CDR2 SYDVKM. This CDR3 comprises 12 residues. This CDR3 reads CASSLNHAPLHF. In DNA form, the CDR3 reads TGTGCCAGCAGTTTAAACCACGCACCCCTCCACTTT.

This clonotype was picked up many times. The chain uses TRBV7-2 and TRBJ2-3; D remains ambiguous. CDR3 length: 13 amino acids. From germline, CDR1 is SGHTA and CDR2 FQGNSA. Trimming pared 5 bases from V and 2 bases from J, leaving 8 bases between. The CDR3 DNA follows: TGTGCCAGCAGCCCCGCCTACACAGATACGCAGTATTTT. The encoded protein is CASSPAYTDTQYF.

At least ten counts were recorded for this clonotype. The chain carries TRBV4-3 and TRBJ1-5, with a tentative D call TRBD1 (6 bases). CDR3 length: 14 amino acids. Per germline, CDR1 LGHNA and CDR2 YSLEER. The ends were cut back, 0 bases at V and 7 bases at J, with 10 bases in the middle. The CDR3 DNA sequence: TGCGCCAGCAGCCAAGACAGGGGCGGCCAGCCCCAGCATTTT. Amino acids: CASSQDRGGQPQHF.

This clonotype has ten or more counts. V and J are TRBV20-1 and TRBJ2-5; 7 bases agree with TRBD1. J gave up 5 bases and V 6 bases, and 18 bases lay outside the gene matches. Germline assignment: CDR1 DFQATT and CDR2 SNEGSKA (reference sequence). The CDR3 sequence is 16 residues long. CDR3 sequence: CSAWGDEKQGMETQYF. The CDR3 DNA follows: TGCAGTGCCTGGGGTGATGAAAAACAGGGGATGGAGACCCAGTACTTC.

As regards this clonotype: This may come from a read error, since a much larger clone is one base off. The V gene is TRBV5-1, the J gene TRBJ2-3; D ambiguous. The germline V gene has CDR1 SGHRS and CDR2 YFSETQ. The CDR3 extends over 16 amino acids. This CDR3 is CGSSLLQSSSSDTQYF. DNA of the CDR3: TGCGGCAGCAGCTTGTTGCAATCATCCAGCTCAGATACGCAGTATTTT.

This clonotype was counted many times. The V and J genes are TRBV27 and TRBJ2-2; tentatively, D is TRBD2 (5 bases). V was cut by 6 bases and J by 8 bases, with 13 bases left in between. The CDR3 length is 13 residues. CDR1 MNHEY and CDR2 SMNVEV come from the germline V gene (reference sequence). CDR3 amino acids: CASSRRNSGELFF. The DNA for the CDR3 is TGTGCCAGCAGCAGGAGGAACTCGGGGGAGCTGTTTTTT.

This clonotype was seen at least ten times. The V and J genes are TRBV14 and TRBJ2-2; 7 nucleotides match TRBD2. The CDR3 runs to 17 residues. J gave up 1 base and V 0 bases, and 5 bases lay outside the gene matches. CDR1 and CDR2 from the germline V gene are SGHDN and FVKESK. The CDR3 reads CASSQDRLAVNTGELFF. The CDR3 bases are TGTGCCAGCAGCCAAGATCGTCTAGCGGTGAACACCGGGGAGCTGTTTTTT.

Comments on this clonotype: One junction end disagrees with the germline gene, perhaps due to a read error. The rearrangement links TRBV30 to TRBJ2-6; a weak D match, TRBD1 (5 bases). The germline CDR1 and CDR2 sequences are GTSNPN and SVGIG (reference sequence). The CDR3 runs to 14 residues. The CDR3 region has the DNA TGTGCCTGGAGTTCAGGCTCTGGGGCCAACGGCCTGACTTTC. Translating gives CAWSSGSGANGLTF. Full variable domain (remainder filled in from reference TRBV30 and TRBJ2-6): SQTIHQWPATLVQPVGSPLSLECTVEGTSNPNLYWYRQAAGRGLQLLFYSVGIGQISSEVPQNLSASRPQDRQFILSSKKLLLSDSGFYLCAWSSGSGANGLTFGAGSRLTVL.

Many counts were recorded for this clonotype. V gene TRBV20-1 combines with J gene TRBJ1-2; 9 nucleotides align to TRBD1. Germline V gene sequence: CDR1 DFQATT, CDR2 SNEGSKA (reference sequence). The CDR3 has 14 amino acids. The V segment lost 4 bases and the J segment 6 bases; nucleotides outside the gene matches: 9. This CDR3 is CSATLGQGRDGYTF. The CDR3, as DNA: TGCAGTGCTACTCTCGGACAGGGGCGAGATGGCTACACCTTC.